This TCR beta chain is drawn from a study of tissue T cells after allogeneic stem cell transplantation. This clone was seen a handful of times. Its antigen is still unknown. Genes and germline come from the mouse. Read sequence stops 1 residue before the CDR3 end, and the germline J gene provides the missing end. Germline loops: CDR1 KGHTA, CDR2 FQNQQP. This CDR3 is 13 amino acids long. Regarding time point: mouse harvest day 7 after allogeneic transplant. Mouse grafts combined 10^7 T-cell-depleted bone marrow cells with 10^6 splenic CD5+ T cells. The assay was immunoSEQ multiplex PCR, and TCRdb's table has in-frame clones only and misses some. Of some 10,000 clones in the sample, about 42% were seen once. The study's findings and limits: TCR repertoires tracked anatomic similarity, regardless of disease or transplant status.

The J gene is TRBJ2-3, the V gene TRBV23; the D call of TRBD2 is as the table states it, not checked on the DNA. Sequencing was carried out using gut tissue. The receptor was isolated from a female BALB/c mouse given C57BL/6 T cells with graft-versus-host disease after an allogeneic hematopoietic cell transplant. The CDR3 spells CSSSQTGLGALYF. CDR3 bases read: TGCTCCAGCAGTCAGACGGGACTGGGGGCGCTGTAT.